Listed below are T cell receptor beta chains from one sample, sequenced in a study of OX40 agonist ivuxolimab in advanced cancers. This table comes from immunoSEQ multiplex PCR, and its TCRdb copy is limited to in-frame clones, with some not included. The sample contains about 54,000 clones, approximately 88% of which appear only once. Sample: CD4+ or CD8+ T cells sorted from blood, taken in a trial of the OX40 agonist ivuxolimab. The origin of the receptors is an adult with an advanced solid tumor such as melanoma, head and neck, liver or kidney cancer. Each CDR3 is given with its conserved first and last residue. Fields, in order: V gene, D gene, clone size, J gene, CDR3 DNA, CDR3 protein. A D gene is named only where the DNA matches it firmly. The size entry is marked missing in some rows and otherwise reads once, few, many or a size class.

V: TRBV5-1
D: .
size: .
J: TRBJ1-2
DNA: TGCGCCAGCAGCTCGGCTCGAACGGGTGGCTACACCTTC
CDR3: CASSSARTGGYTF

V: TRBV6-4
D: .
size: .
J: TRBJ2-7
DNA: TGTGCCAGCAGTGACAGGAGGGAGGACACCTACGAGCAGTACTTC
CDR3: CASSDRREDTYEQYF

V: TRBV9
D: .
size: few
J: TRBJ1-1
DNA: TGTGCCAGCAGCTTGAGGGGGAACACTGAAGCTTTCTTT
CDR3: CASSLRGNTEAFF

V: TRBV7-9
D: .
size: .
J: TRBJ2-3
DNA: TGTGCCAGCAGCTTAGGGATCGGCACAGATACGCAGTATTTT
CDR3: CASSLGIGTDTQYF

V: TRBV6-5
D: TRBD2
size: .
J: TRBJ2-3
DNA: TGTGCCAGCAGTTCGAGACTAGCCGAGTATTTT
CDR3: CASSSRLAEYF

V: TRBV4-3
D: TRBD2
size: .
J: TRBJ2-1
DNA: TGCGCCAGCAGCCAAGGTTCGCGGGGGTCCTACAATGAGCAGTTCTTC
CDR3: CASSQGSRGSYNEQFF

V: TRBV18
D: .
size: .
J: TRBJ1-1
DNA: TGTGCCAGCTCACCCGCGACCTTGCCAGACACTGAAGCTTTCTTT
CDR3: CASSPATLPDTEAFF

V: TRBV28
D: .
size: .
J: TRBJ2-1
DNA: TGTGCCAGCAGTTTCCACGGGCCCAGCGAGCAGTTCTTC
CDR3: CASSFHGPSEQFF

V: TRBV29-1
D: TRBD1
size: .
J: TRBJ1-2
DNA: TGCAGCGTCGATAAAATAGAGACAGGGTACGGTGGCTACACCTTC
CDR3: CSVDKIETGYGGYTF

V: TRBV7-2
D: .
size: .
J: TRBJ2-7
DNA: TGTGCCAGCAGCTTAGCGCAGGGGATGAACGAGCAGTACTTC
CDR3: CASSLAQGMNEQYF

V: TRBV19
D: .
size: once
J: TRBJ1-1
DNA: TGTGCCAGTACCCGACAGCTCATGAACACTGAAGCTTTCTTT
CDR3: CASTRQLMNTEAFF

V: TRBV2
D: TRBD1
size: .
J: TRBJ1-3
DNA: TGTGCCAGCAGTCGGGGCAGGGGGGACACCATATATTTT
CDR3: CASSRGRGDTIYF

V: TRBV6-6
D: .
size: .
J: TRBJ2-7
DNA: TGTGCCAGCAGTTCCGGGCCACGCAGCTCCTACGAGCAGTACTTC
CDR3: CASSSGPRSSYEQYF

V: TRBV4-3
D: .
size: .
J: TRBJ1-6
DNA: TGCGCCAGCAGCCAAGAGGCCACGAGCTCCTATAATTCACCCCTCCACTTT
CDR3: CASSQEATSSYNSPLHF

V: TRBV29-1
D: .
size: .
J: TRBJ2-3
DNA: TGCAGCGTTGAAAAGCAGGATCAGGGAGATACGCAGTATTTT
CDR3: CSVEKQDQGDTQYF

V: TRBV29-1
D: TRBD2
size: .
J: TRBJ2-3
DNA: TGCAGCGTGGGGGGACTAGCGGGAGCGGATACGCAGTATTTT
CDR3: CSVGGLAGADTQYF

V: TRBV7-9
D: TRBD1
size: few
J: TRBJ2-5
DNA: TGTGCCAGCAGCTTAGTAACCGGGACAGAAGAGACCCAGTACTTC
CDR3: CASSLVTGTEETQYF

V: TRBV11-2
D: .
size: .
J: TRBJ1-1
DNA: TGTGCCAGCAGCCTGAGAAACGGGGGCACTGAAGCTTTCTTT
CDR3: CASSLRNGGTEAFF

V: TRBV28
D: .
size: .
J: TRBJ2-3
DNA: TGTGCCAGCGTAACCGGGACTTCTCCCGATACGCAGTATTTT
CDR3: CASVTGTSPDTQYF

V: TRBV2
D: .
size: .
J: TRBJ1-6
DNA: TGTGCCAGCAGCTTCCAGGGAGGATGGAATTCACCCCTCCACTTT
CDR3: CASSFQGGWNSPLHF

V: TRBV28
D: .
size: few
J: TRBJ1-2
DNA: TGTGCCAGCAGTTCCTACTATGGCTACACCTTC
CDR3: CASSSYYGYTF

V: TRBV7-9
D: TRBD1
size: .
J: TRBJ2-7
DNA: TGTGCCAGCAGCTTAGGAGGGGGACAGGGGCTCTACGAGCAGTACTTC
CDR3: CASSLGGGQGLYEQYF

V: TRBV19
D: .
size: once
J: TRBJ2-3
DNA: TGTGCCAGTAGGGGGGCTAGCACAGATACGCAGTATTTT
CDR3: CASRGASTDTQYF